This T cell receptor (beta chain) was documented in a study of T cell responses to AZD1222 COVID-19 vaccine. TCRdb's copy holds only in-frame clones and misses some; the assay was immunoSEQ multiplex PCR. The sample shows 100,000 or so clones, 87% of them seen only once. CDR1 is MNHEY, CDR2 SMNVEV, per germline (reference sequence). CDR3 length: 13 amino acids. The V and J ends lost 2 bases and 4 bases respectively, with 3 bases between them. Study-wide findings and caveats: Nearly half of spike-specific TCRs reportedly target unmutated variant regions.

On this clone: Its target is unknown.

Pooling was applied to second doses at about 4 or about 12 weeks. The receptor was isolated from an adult who received the AZD1222 COVID-19 vaccine. The rearrangement links TRBV27 to TRBJ1-6; D remains ambiguous. The starting material was peripheral blood, obtained 28 days after the second AZD1222 dose. The CDR3 nucleotides read TGTGCCAGCAGTTTAATGTATAATTCACCCCTCCACTTT. Encoded protein: CASSLMYNSPLHF.